Presented here are 29 T cell receptor beta chains from one specimen sequenced in a study of spatial heterogeneity in lung cancer. Study-wide results and limits: Tracking of tumor mutation counts was seen in expanded intratumoral alpha and beta TCR counts.

What these receptors recognize is not known. Time point denoted: sample taken at primary tumor resection. In TCRdb, the 5' RACE reads were re-called with MiXCR into one record per CDR3 protein. Of thousands of distinct CDR3 sequences in the sample, more than 20% were seen once. Sequenced material: lung tumor tissue, taken at surgery. All receptors derive from a male donor with early-stage non-small cell lung cancer.

This clonotype is medium-sized. The CDR3 bases are TGTGCCAGCAGCAGCGGGTTTTCCGGAAACACCATATATTTT. Its translation is CASSSGFSGNTIYF. This chain joins TRBV9 and TRBJ1-3, with D hard to call. The CDR3 has 14 residues. Deletions cut 4 bases from V and 4 bases from J, with 12 bases between. The V gene's germline CDR1 is SGDLS and CDR2 YYNGEE. Using reference TRBV9 and TRBJ1-3 for the parts outside the CDR3, the full variable domain is DSGVTQTPKHLITATGQRVTLRCSPRSGDLSVYWYQQSLDQGLQFLIQYYNGEERAKGNILERFSAQQFPDLHSELNLSSLELGDSALYFCASSSGFSGNTIYFGEGSWLTVV.

This clonotype qualifies as medium-sized. V is TRBV11-2 and J is TRBJ1-4, with D possibly matching TRBD1 (5 bases). V lost 2 bases to trimming and J lost 8 bases, with 12 bases between them. The CDR3 length is 14 residues. Germline assignment: CDR1 SGHAT and CDR2 FQNNGV. This CDR3 reads CASSLTRGVEKLFF. CDR3 in DNA: TGTGCCAGCAGCTTAACCCGGGGGGTGGAAAAACTGTTTTTT.

The chain uses TRBV6-2 or TRBV6-3 and TRBJ1-1; D is possibly TRBD1 (5 bases). The germline gives CDR1 MNHEY, CDR2 SVGEGT. V shed 6 bases and J shed 7 bases, with 9 bases lying between them. This CDR3 is 11 amino acids long. In DNA, the CDR3 is TGTGCCAGCAGATGGACATATGAAGCTTTCTTT. It specifies CASRWTYEAFF.

This clonotype is labeled as medium-sized. This sequence joins TRBV20-1 and TRBJ1-5, with D hard to call. In germline, CDR1 is DFQATT, CDR2 SNEGSKA (reference sequence). Trimming stripped 0 bases from V and 1 base from J, with 7 bases between. CDR3 size: 14 residues. The CDR3 DNA sequence: TGCAGTGCTAGAGAAGGTGGAAGCAATCAGCCCCAGCATTTT. Translated, it gives CSAREGGSNQPQHF.

By frequency in the sample, this clonotype is medium-sized. This chain connects TRBV7-9 to TRBJ2-5, with D perhaps matching TRBD2 (6 bases). Germline CDR1 and CDR2: SEHNR and FQNEAQ (reference sequence). V lost 1 base and J lost 5, with 14 bases in between. The CDR3 totals 15 residues. The CDR3 coding sequence is TGTGCCAGCAGCTTAGATCTCCCCCGGGAGGAGACCCAGTACTTC. Its protein is CASSLDLPREETQYF.

The chain carries TRBV28 and TRBJ2-7; the match to TRBD2 covers 12 bases. V shed 6 bases and J 2 bases; nucleotides not matched to a gene: 14. CDR1 is MDHEN, CDR2 SYDVKM, per germline. The CDR3 totals 18 residues. The CDR3 DNA sequence: TGTGCCAGCAGCACGACTAGCGGGAGTTGGCTTAGCGCCTACGAGCAGTACTTC. This codes for CASSTTSGSWLSAYEQYF.

This clonotype rates as medium-sized. The V call is TRBV7-9, the J call TRBJ2-1, with 7 bases identical to TRBD2. Germline loops: CDR1 SEHNR, CDR2 FQNEAQ (reference sequence). The CDR3 consists of 16 residues. The V and J ends lost 4 bases and 7 bases, in that order; junction bases with no gene match: 13. Here the CDR3 DNA reads TGTGCCAGCAGCTCGTTTAGGGCGGGAGCTTTTAATGAGCAGTTCTTC. This sequence encodes CASSSFRAGAFNEQFF.

V gene TRBV4-3 combines with J gene TRBJ2-3, with TRBD2 matching over 9 bases. Germline CDR1 is LGHNA and CDR2 is YSLEER. The CDR3 is 15 amino acids. V was pared by 3 bases and J by 2 bases, with 3 bases of the junction left unmatched. The CDR3 protein is CASSHTSGPTDTQYF. CDR3 coding DNA: TGCGCCAGCAGCCATACTAGCGGGCCCACAGATACGCAGTATTTT.

This clonotype came up a few times. The V gene is TRBV11-1, the J gene TRBJ1-1, with D hard to call. The V end lost 6 bases, the J end lost 6 bases, and 11 bases lay between the germline ends. Per germline, CDR1 SGHAT and CDR2 FQDESV (reference sequence). The CDR3 extends over 12 amino acids. The CDR3 coding sequence is TGTGCCAGCAGTGCATTAATGGCTGAAGCTTTCTTT. Translating it yields CASSALMAEAFF.

This clonotype has a count of ten or more. The gene calls are TRBV28 and TRBJ2-7; no firm D call. The CDR3 runs 12 residues. Germline-derived CDR1 and CDR2 are MDHEN and SYDVKM. V gave up 3 bases and J gave up 3 bases, with 6 bases separating them. CDR3 loop: CASSFQNYEQYF. CDR3 sequence (DNA): TGTGCCAGCAGTTTTCAAAACTACGAGCAGTACTTC.

This clonotype is medium-sized within its sample. The rearrangement joins TRBV7-9 to TRBJ2-7; D remains unclear. With 5 bases removed from V and 6 bases from J, the gap between germline ends came to 11 bases. CDR1 and CDR2 from the germline V gene are SEHNR and FQNEAQ (reference sequence). The CDR3 has 12 amino acids. The CDR3 nucleotides are TGTGCCAGCAGCCCCGCGTCGATCGAGCAGTACTTC. Translation gives CASSPASIEQYF. Looking up the rest from reference TRBV7-9 and TRBJ2-7 gives the full variable domain: DTGVSQNPRHKITKRGQNVTFRCDPISEHNRLYWYRQTLGQGPEFLTYFQNEAQLEKSRLLSDRFSAERPKGSFSTLEIQRTEQGDSAMYLCASSPASIEQYFGPGTRLTVT.

This clonotype was counted ten times or more. The genes are TRBV20-1 and TRBJ2-7; D gene unclear. V lost 2 bases to trimming and J lost 5 bases, with 16 bases between them. CDR3 size: 14 residues. CDR1 and CDR2 (germline): DFQATT, SNEGSKA (reference sequence). Here the CDR3 reads CSARTGIFIHEQYF. The CDR3, as DNA: TGCAGTGCTAGAACTGGGATTTTTATCCACGAGCAGTACTTC.

This clonotype is medium-sized in the sample. The chain has TRBV5-1 and TRBJ2-1, with D possibly matching TRBD1 (6 bases). Between the trimmed V and J ends, which lost 4 bases and 2 bases, there was a span of 10 bases. CDR1 is SGHRS and CDR2 is YFSETQ in the germline V gene. The CDR3 is made up of 14 amino acids. Written as DNA, the CDR3 is TGCGCCAGCAGCCCCGGACAGACCTACAATGAGCAGTTCTTC. Translation: CASSPGQTYNEQFF.

This clonotype is classed as medium-sized. The V and J genes are TRBV5-4 and TRBJ2-1, with TRBD2 matching 11 bases. This CDR3 contains 15 residues. CDR1 and CDR2 (germline): SGHNT, YYREEE (reference sequence). V was pared by 3 bases and J by 8 bases, with 7 bases of the junction left unmatched. The CDR3 loop reads CASSSGTSGSDEQFF. The DNA of the CDR3 is TGTGCCAGCAGCTCCGGCACTAGCGGGAGCGATGAGCAGTTCTTC.

By sample share, this clonotype is medium-sized. The rearrangement links TRBV7-8 to TRBJ2-5; 8 nucleotides agree with TRBD2. V gave up 2 bases and J gave up 2 bases; unmatched junction bases: 4. Germline V gene data show CDR1 as SGHVS and CDR2 as FQNEAQ. This CDR3 comprises 15 residues. CDR3 in amino acids: CASSLRTSRQETQYF. CDR3 DNA sequence: TGTGCCAGCAGCTTAAGGACTAGCCGTCAAGAGACCCAGTACTTC.

The genes are TRBV7-3 and TRBJ2-1, with TRBD2 as a possible D gene (5 bases). Germline CDR1 reads SGHTA; CDR2 reads FQGTGA. V lost 5 bases and J lost 8, with 13 bases in between. CDR3 length: 13 amino acids. CDR3 region: CASSPSGLHEQFF. CDR3 sequence (DNA): TGTGCCAGCAGCCCCAGCGGCTTGCATGAGCAGTTCTTC. Full variable domain (outside the CDR3, taken from reference TRBV7-3 and TRBJ2-1): GAGVSQTPSNKVTEKGKYVELRCDPISGHTALYWYRQSLGQGPEFLIYFQGTGAADDSGLPNDRFFAVRPEGSVSTLKIQRTERGDSAVYLCASSPSGLHEQFFGPGTRLTVL.

The chain combines TRBV9 with TRBJ2-1, with 9 bases lining up with TRBD2. The trim removed 5 bases at V and 2 bases at J, leaving 5 bases unmatched. The germline CDR1 and CDR2 sequences are SGDLS and YYNGEE. The CDR3 runs to 15 residues. CDR3 amino acids: CASREGLAPYNEQFF. CDR3 bases: TGTGCCAGCAGGGAGGGACTAGCTCCCTACAATGAGCAGTTCTTC.

This clonotype was observed many times. V and J are TRBV5-1 and TRBJ2-1; the match to TRBD1 covers 10 bases. Germline V gives CDR1 SGHRS, CDR2 YFSETQ. The J segment lost 5 bases and the V segment lost 5 bases, leaving 7 bases of the junction unmatched. This CDR3 contains 15 residues. For the CDR3, the DNA is TGCGCCAGCAGTCTGGGGACAGGGGAGCACAATGAGCAGTTCTTC. Amino acids: CASSLGTGEHNEQFF.

The V call is TRBV12-3 or TRBV12-4, the J call TRBJ2-2, with 13 bases fitting TRBD2. The CDR3 contains 16 residues. V dropped 6 bases and J dropped 8; count of bases not matched to a gene: 9. In nucleotides, the CDR3 is TGTGCCAGCAGCTTTGGGAGGACTAGCGGGAGTGGGGAGCTGTTTTTT. It codes for CASSFGRTSGSGELFF.

This clonotype was found many times. This rearrangement joins TRBV6-1 to TRBJ1-3; tentative D call: TRBD1 (6 bases). CDR3 size: 15 residues. The germline V and J ends were trimmed by 6 bases and 4 bases, with 16 bases remaining between them. Germline V CDR1 and CDR2: MNHNS, SASEGT. The CDR3 protein is CASSGTGLAGNTIYF. CDR3 nucleotide sequence: TGTGCCAGCAGCGGAACAGGGCTAGCCGGAAACACCATATATTTT.

The rearrangement joins TRBV6-4 to TRBJ2-1; 13 bases are a match to TRBD2. With 6 bases clipped from V and 7 bases from J, the junction kept 6 bases outside the gene matches. This CDR3 spans 15 amino acids. From germline, CDR1 is MRHNA and CDR2 SNTAGT. The CDR3 here is CASSPGTSGTNEQFF. The CDR3 nucleotides read TGTGCCAGCAGCCCCGGGACTAGCGGGACGAATGAGCAGTTCTTC.

By sample fraction, this clonotype is medium-sized. The rearrangement joins TRBV20-1 to TRBJ2-1; no definite D call. Trimming stripped 0 bases from V and 8 bases from J, with 17 bases between. Germline CDR1 and CDR2: DFQATT and SNEGSKA (reference sequence). This CDR3 has 15 amino acids. CDR3 loop: CSARDPRLTKDEQFF. As DNA, the CDR3 is TGCAGTGCTAGAGATCCCCGGCTAACTAAGGATGAGCAGTTCTTC.

This clonotype is labeled medium-sized. One end of the junction is discordant with germline, which a read error may explain. The chain has TRBV18 and TRBJ2-7; unclear D gene. The CDR3 length is 14 residues. The germline V gene has CDR1 KGHSH and CDR2 LQKENI. Here the CDR3 reads CASSPPGNSNEQYF. CDR3 nucleotides: TGTGCCAGCTCACCACCAGGAAACTCCAACGAGCAGTACTTC.

J is TRBJ2-1 and V is TRBV27; D is possibly TRBD2 (6 bases). Germline CDR1 MNHEY, CDR2 SMNVEV (reference sequence). V shed 4 bases and J shed 7 bases, with 11 bases lying between them. This CDR3 spans 13 amino acids. The CDR3 DNA reads as TGTGCCAGCAGTTCTCGGGGGTGGAATGAGCAGTTCTTC. Encoded protein: CASSSRGWNEQFF.

In this sample, this clonotype is medium-sized (0.01 to 0.1%). The V call is TRBV5-1, the J call TRBJ2-7; D unclear. V was clipped by 1 base and J by 1 base, with 12 bases between them. Germline V gene data show CDR1 as SGHRS and CDR2 as YFSETQ. This CDR3 spans 15 amino acids. The CDR3 coding sequence is TGCGCCAGCAGCTTGTCTGATCCCAGGTCCTACGAGCAGTACTTC. Residues: CASSLSDPRSYEQYF. Drawing the rest from reference TRBV5-1 and TRBJ2-7, the complete variable domain is KAGVTQTPRYLIKTRGQQVTLSCSPISGHRSVSWYQQTPGQGLQFLFEYFSETQRNKGNFPGRFSGRQFSNSRSEMNVSTLELGDSALYLCASSLSDPRSYEQYFGPGTRLTVT.

This clonotype is labeled as medium-sized. The chain employs TRBV28 and TRBJ1-1, with D perhaps TRBD1 (5 bases). Trimming stripped 7 bases from V and 4 bases from J, with 16 bases between. Germline CDR1 MDHEN, CDR2 SYDVKM. The CDR3 totals 14 residues. CDR3 loop: CASIPTAQGTEAFF. The CDR3 DNA reads TGTGCCAGCATCCCGACTGCCCAGGGCACTGAAGCTTTCTTT.

In its sample, this clonotype is medium-sized. The chain employs TRBV3-1 and TRBJ2-3, with D possibly being TRBD2 (5 bases). CDR3 size: 17 residues. Germline V CDR1 and CDR2: LGHDT, YNNKEL (reference sequence). Trimming left V 0 bases short and J 0 bases short, with 13 bases between. CDR3 sequence: CASSQDLAGASTDTQYF. In nucleotides, the CDR3 is TGTGCCAGCAGCCAAGATTTGGCGGGCGCTAGCACAGATACGCAGTATTTT.

The chain recombines TRBV7-2 with TRBJ2-7, with a possible D match to TRBD1 (5 bases). CDR3 size: 15 residues. V was cut by 5 bases and J by 3 bases, with 17 bases left in between. Germline V lookup: CDR1 SGHTA, CDR2 FQGNSA. As DNA, the CDR3 is TGTGCCAGCAGCCCGCAGGGAAAATCTCTCTACGAGCAGTACTTC. This translates into CASSPQGKSLYEQYF.

This clonotype is categorized as medium-sized (0.01 to 0.1%). The chain is built from TRBV20-1 and TRBJ1-5, with 7 bases aligning to TRBD1. The CDR3 is 14 amino acids. Germline CDR1 DFQATT, CDR2 SNEGSKA (reference sequence). The junction had 11 bases not matched to a gene; V was cut back by 6 bases and J by 6 bases. The CDR3 here is CSATGQERSQPQHF. CDR3 nucleotides: TGCAGTGCCACAGGACAGGAACGGAGTCAGCCCCAGCATTTT.